The 11 T cell receptor beta chains given below trace back to one sample, sequenced in a study of metastatic and nonmetastatic thyroid tumors. Every patient was untreated before thyroid surgery. Through MiXCR, TCRdb re-clonotyped the PCR reads. The table shows 15,000 to 20,000 clones, with less than 25% occurring only once. The specimen was adjacent normal tissue. These receptors originate from a female donor with papillary thyroid cancer or a benign thyroid nodule (not recorded which). Some clones in this sample may be carry-over from other donors' samples.

The chain joins TRBV6-5 to TRBJ2-1; D is ambiguous. Trimming stripped 2 bases from V and 4 bases from J, with 6 bases between. In germline, CDR1 is MNHEY, CDR2 SVGAGI. The CDR3 contains 13 residues. The CDR3 sequence: CASSYNRYNEQFF. CDR3 in DNA: TGTGCCAGCAGTTACAATCGGTACAATGAGCAGTTCTTC.

The chain couples TRBV13 to TRBJ2-5; 8 positions agree with TRBD1. CDR1 and CDR2 from the germline V gene are PRHDT and FYEKMQ (reference sequence). V trimming: 5 bases; J trimming: 4 bases; junction bases outside the gene matches: 9. The CDR3 runs 15 residues. CDR3 coding DNA: TGTGCCAGCAGCGTAACAGGGGGTGGTGGAGAGACCCAGTACTTC. The encoded protein is CASSVTGGGGETQYF.

Turning to this clone: The junction departs from germline at one end; a sequencing error may be responsible. Other nucleotide sequences from this sample produce the same CDR3. This rearrangement joins TRBV20-1 to TRBJ1-6, with D possibly TRBD1 on 6 matching bases. The germline V gene encodes CDR1 DFQATT and CDR2 SNEGSKA (reference sequence). This CDR3 contains 13 residues. CDR3 nucleotides: TGCAGTGCCTGTCAAGTGCTCGGGACACCACTCCACTTT. Its protein product is CSACQVLGTPLHF.

CDR3 in DNA: TGTGCCAGCAGTTTTACGGCGGGCTTATTGCAAGAGACCCAGTACTTC. Its translation is CASSFTAGLLQETQYF. The chain has TRBV12-3 or TRBV12-4 and TRBJ2-5, with D maybe TRBD2 (5 bases). This CDR3 spans 16 amino acids. Trimming took off 3 bases at V and 2 bases at J, with 16 bases between the two ends.

This clone was seen at least ten times. The chain uses TRBV18 and TRBJ2-7; D is uncertain. The V gene lost 3 bases and the J gene lost 4 bases, with 1 base spanning the gap. Germline CDR1 reads KGHSH; CDR2 reads LQKENI. The CDR3 length is 10 residues. CDR3 sequence reads: CASSPYEQYF. The DNA for the CDR3 is TGTGCCAGCTCACCTTACGAGCAGTACTTC.

This clone was counted a few times. This chain's CDR3 is CASIPLLAGTDTQYF. DNA of the CDR3: TGTGCCTCCATACCTCTACTAGCGGGCACAGATACGCAGTATTTT. The chain carries TRBV12-3 or TRBV12-4 and TRBJ2-3; 8 bases are a match to TRBD2. CDR3 length equals 15 residues. J lost 1 base, V lost 11 bases, and 11 bases had no gene match.

This clone was picked up many times. V is TRBV7-3 and J is TRBJ2-3; no clear D. Germline V gene lookup returns CDR1 SGHTA and CDR2 FQGTGA. The V and J ends lost 3 bases and 4 bases respectively, with 14 bases between them. The CDR3 covers 15 residues. CDR3 DNA: TGTGCCAGCAGCTTTTATGCGGATCGGTCAGATACGCAGTATTTT. This sequence encodes CASSFYADRSDTQYF.

V and J are TRBV5-1 and TRBJ2-3, with no clear D. Germline CDR1 is SGHRS and CDR2 is YFSETQ. Trimming left V 2 bases short and J 5 bases short, with 12 bases between. This CDR3 comprises 14 residues. The CDR3 DNA reads as TGCGCCAGCAGCTTAATAGAGGTTCGAGATACGCAGTATTTT. Its translation: CASSLIEVRDTQYF.

This clone is labeled medium-sized (0.01 to 0.1%). The CDR3 region has the DNA TGTGCCAGCAGCAGAGGACGAGGCTACGAGCAGTACTTC. It translates to CASSRGRGYEQYF. This chain joins TRBV6-1 and TRBJ2-7; D uncertain. Germline V lookup: CDR1 MNHNS, CDR2 SASEGT. The CDR3 runs 13 residues. V dropped 6 bases and J dropped 3 bases, with 12 bases sitting between them.

This clone rates as medium-sized. The genes are TRBV19 and TRBJ2-7; 8 nucleotides match TRBD2. This CDR3 is built from 14 residues. Germline-derived CDR1 and CDR2 are LNHDA and SQIVND (reference sequence). The trim removed 6 bases at V and 0 bases at J, leaving 4 bases unmatched. The DNA for the CDR3 is TGTGCCAGTAGCCCCGGGACTAGCTCCTACGAGCAGTACTTC. Residues: CASSPGTSSYEQYF.

Ten or more counts support this clone. The chain joins TRBV18 to TRBJ1-1, with 11 bases fitting TRBD1. This CDR3 comprises 15 residues. The junction had 2 bases not matched to a gene; V was cut back by 2 bases and J by 3 bases. The germline gives CDR1 KGHSH, CDR2 LQKENI. The DNA for the CDR3 is TGTGCCAGCTCACCAGGGACAGGGGGTGACACTGAAGCTTTCTTT. Translating gives CASSPGTGGDTEAFF.